Listed below are T cell receptor beta chains from one sample, sequenced in a study of shared clonotypes between healthy human individuals. TCRdb's table, derived via immunoSEQ multiplex PCR, lists solely in-frame clones and lacks some. The table records some 1.1 million clones, about 72% of them present only once. What was sequenced was memory CD4+ T cells from PBMCs. The receptors originated from a young man in good health. Some clones in this sample may be carry-over from other donors' samples. Each CDR3 is given with its conserved first and last residue. The order of the fields is clone size, V gene, D gene, J gene, CDR3 DNA, CDR3 protein. D genes are given only for firm matches. Rows give clone size only sometimes, using once, few, many, or a class for an expanded clone.

clone_size: .
v_call: TRBV7-2
d_call: TRBD1
j_call: TRBJ2-1
cdr3_nt: TGTGCCAGCAGCTTCTTGACAGGGATCGCCTACAATGAGCAGTTCTTC
cdr3_aa: CASSFLTGIAYNEQFF

clone_size: few
v_call: TRBV18
d_call: .
j_call: TRBJ1-1
cdr3_nt: TGTGCCAGCTCACCAACGGCCGAGCTGAACACTGAAGCTTTCTTT
cdr3_aa: CASSPTAELNTEAFF

clone_size: .
v_call: TRBV11-2
d_call: .
j_call: TRBJ2-7
cdr3_nt: TGTGCCAGCAGCTTAATCTCGAGCGAGCAGTACTTC
cdr3_aa: CASSLISSEQYF

clone_size: .
v_call: TRBV5-1
d_call: .
j_call: TRBJ1-1
cdr3_nt: TGCGCCAGCAGCTTGGCCGAGACAGTCAACACTGAAGCTTTCTTT
cdr3_aa: CASSLAETVNTEAFF

clone_size: .
v_call: TRBV7-8
d_call: .
j_call: TRBJ1-1
cdr3_nt: TGTGCCAGCAGCTTAGTGGGGGGGGCCACTGAAGCTTTCTTT
cdr3_aa: CASSLVGGATEAFF

clone_size: .
v_call: TRBV5-4
d_call: TRBD1
j_call: TRBJ1-4
cdr3_nt: TGCGCCAGCAGCCAGGGACAGGGTGGCGAAAAACTGTTTTTT
cdr3_aa: CASSQGQGGEKLFF

clone_size: .
v_call: TRBV19
d_call: .
j_call: TRBJ1-2
cdr3_nt: TGTGCCAGTAGTCCCACCTGGGGGGCCGGCTACACCTTC
cdr3_aa: CASSPTWGAGYTF

clone_size: .
v_call: TRBV4-3
d_call: .
j_call: TRBJ2-7
cdr3_nt: TGCGCCAGCAGCCAAGATAGACAGCGGAGCTACGAGCAGTACTTC
cdr3_aa: CASSQDRQRSYEQYF

clone_size: .
v_call: TRBV2
d_call: TRBD2
j_call: TRBJ2-2
cdr3_nt: TGTGCCAGCAGGGGAGGACTAGCGGGAACCGGGGAGCTGTTTTTT
cdr3_aa: CASRGGLAGTGELFF

clone_size: .
v_call: TRBV7-2
d_call: .
j_call: TRBJ2-3
cdr3_nt: TGTGCCAGCAGCTTCGGCCCGGCTCGAAGCACAGATACGCAGTATTTT
cdr3_aa: CASSFGPARSTDTQYF

clone_size: .
v_call: TRBV10-3
d_call: TRBD1
j_call: TRBJ2-1
cdr3_nt: TGTGCCATCAGGGGGGACAGGGGACCCCAGGGGAATGAGCAGTTCTTC
cdr3_aa: CAIRGDRGPQGNEQFF

clone_size: .
v_call: TRBV19
d_call: TRBD1
j_call: TRBJ2-7
cdr3_nt: TGTGCCAGTAGAGGGACAGGGGCATCCTACGAGCAGTACTTC
cdr3_aa: CASRGTGASYEQYF

clone_size: .
v_call: TRBV7-2
d_call: TRBD2
j_call: TRBJ2-2
cdr3_nt: TGTGCCAGCAGCCACTCTAGCGGGAGGGCGGATACCGGGGAGCTGTTTTTT
cdr3_aa: CASSHSSGRADTGELFF

clone_size: .
v_call: TRBV28
d_call: TRBD1
j_call: TRBJ1-2
cdr3_nt: TGTGCCAGCAGTTTATTCAGACAGGGGGCCTATGGCTACACCTTC
cdr3_aa: CASSLFRQGAYGYTF

clone_size: .
v_call: TRBV5-1
d_call: .
j_call: TRBJ1-3
cdr3_nt: TGCGCCAGCAGCTCCTTGGGAAGCGGAGGAGGAAACACCATATATTTT
cdr3_aa: CASSSLGSGGGNTIYF

clone_size: .
v_call: TRBV7-8
d_call: .
j_call: TRBJ2-1
cdr3_nt: TGTGCCAGCAGCTTCCGGACGGGAGAAGGGGCTGAGCAGTTCTTC
cdr3_aa: CASSFRTGEGAEQFF

clone_size: .
v_call: TRBV5-8
d_call: .
j_call: TRBJ1-6
cdr3_nt: TGTGCCAGCAGCGTGGGGGTGCAAGCACCCCTCCACTTT
cdr3_aa: CASSVGVQAPLHF

clone_size: .
v_call: TRBV28
d_call: .
j_call: TRBJ1-5
cdr3_nt: TGTGCCAGCAGCCAAGGGGGGTTCAATCAGCCCCAGCATTTT
cdr3_aa: CASSQGGFNQPQHF

clone_size: few
v_call: TRBV29-1
d_call: .
j_call: TRBJ1-5
cdr3_nt: TGCAGCGTGGCAGCATCGTACAATCAGCCCCAGCATTTT
cdr3_aa: CSVAASYNQPQHF

clone_size: few
v_call: TRBV18
d_call: TRBD1
j_call: TRBJ1-1
cdr3_nt: TGTGCCAGCTCACCGGGACAGTTGTTCACTGAAGCTTTCTTT
cdr3_aa: CASSPGQLFTEAFF

clone_size: .
v_call: TRBV7-3
d_call: .
j_call: TRBJ2-5
cdr3_nt: TGTGCCAGCAGCCCCGGGGGCGGGGAGACCCAGTACTTC
cdr3_aa: CASSPGGGETQYF

clone_size: .
v_call: TRBV10-3
d_call: .
j_call: TRBJ1-2
cdr3_nt: TGTGCCATCAGTGACCTCAGGGGAAACTATGGCTACACCTTC
cdr3_aa: CAISDLRGNYGYTF